The 20 T cell receptor beta chains listed next were all sequenced from one sample in a study of vaccination and CD4 T cells after COVID-19. Antigens for these TCRs are unknown. Treatment meaning: roughly 11-day PBMC culture with coronavirus spike peptide pools or control peptides (ViraFEST assay). Sequenced with the Oncomine TCR Beta short-read assay was DNA taken from cultured CD4+ T cells. Via MiXCR, TCRdb re-called the PCR reads, giving one row per CDR3 protein. The repertoire holds 9,000 to 15,000 distinct CDR3 sequences, with roughly 34% as singletons. This specimen consisted of CD4+ T cells from blood, cultured in vitro, obtained before SARS-CoV-2 vaccination. Every receptor here comes from a human donor who received a COVID-19 vaccine.

This clonotype was seen a handful of times. This chain links TRBV12-3 or TRBV12-4 with TRBJ2-5; D gene ambiguous. V was trimmed by 5 bases and J by 4 bases, leaving 8 bases between them. This CDR3 comprises 12 residues. The CDR3 loop reads CASSLLGETQYF. The CDR3 nucleotides read TGTGCCAGCAGTCTATTAGGAGAGACCCAGTACTTC.

This clonotype was counted between two and nine times. V gene TRBV20-1 combines with J gene TRBJ2-2, with a weak D call TRBD1 (5 bases). This CDR3 is built from 12 residues. The germline gives CDR1 DFQATT, CDR2 SNEGSKA (reference sequence). Deletions cut 6 bases from V and 3 bases from J, with 8 bases between. CDR3 nucleotides: TGCAGTGCCGTCAGGGACACCGGGGAGCTGTTTTTT. Protein sequence: CSAVRDTGELFF.

DNA of the CDR3: TGTGCCAGCAGCTTACAGACAGGGGACTATGGCTACACCTTC. Protein: CASSLQTGDYGYTF. The chain carries TRBV5-4 and TRBJ1-2; 8 bases map to TRBD1. Germline V gives CDR1 SGHNT, CDR2 YYREEE (reference sequence). The CDR3 consists of 14 residues. Trimming at V came to 2 bases and at J to 3 bases, leaving 3 bases not matched to a gene.

This clonotype was counted a few times. The chain uses TRBV7-3 and TRBJ1-2; no definite D call. The V gene lost 0 bases and the J gene lost 8 bases, with 10 bases spanning the gap. CDR1 is SGHTA, CDR2 FQGTGA, per germline. This CDR3 region has 13 residues. The CDR3 DNA sequence: TGTGCCAGCAGCTTAACGGCTGGGGTGGGCTACACCTTC. Its protein is CASSLTAGVGYTF.

The V and J genes are TRBV5-4 and TRBJ1-2, with TRBD1 as a possible D gene (5 bases). The CDR3 consists of 16 residues. Germline CDR1 SGHNT, CDR2 YYREEE (reference sequence). Trimming left V 3 bases short and J 7 bases short, with 22 bases between. The CDR3 sequence: CASSWGSGRQGSGYTF. In nucleotides, the CDR3 is TGTGCCAGCAGCTGGGGTTCCGGTCGGCAGGGCTCTGGCTACACCTTC.

J is TRBJ2-5 and V is TRBV12-3 or TRBV12-4; 8 bases map to TRBD2. V trimming: 4 bases; J trimming: 7 bases; junction bases outside the gene matches: 17. The CDR3 sequence is 17 residues long. The chain's CDR3 is CASSSHTGTRTFGTQYF. The CDR3 nucleotides read TGTGCCAGCAGTTCTCACACCGGGACTAGGACTTTTGGGACCCAGTACTTC.

This clonotype occurred a few times. The V and J genes are TRBV30 and TRBJ1-4; TRBD1 is a possible D gene (5 bases). Germline CDR1 is GTSNPN and CDR2 is SVGIG (reference sequence). V dropped 3 bases and J dropped 4 bases, with 15 bases sitting between them. This CDR3 is 15 amino acids long. CDR3 in DNA: TGTGCCTGGAGAAGAGGCCTGGGGCTTAATGAAAAACTGTTTTTT. Translation: CAWRRGLGLNEKLFF.

The chain employs TRBV28 and TRBJ1-1; unclear D gene. Germline V CDR1 and CDR2: MDHEN, SYDVKM. Trimming removed 3 bases at V and 0 bases at J, with 8 bases between. This CDR3 spans 14 amino acids. CDR3 bases: TGTGCCAGCAGTTTCACCAGGTTGAACACTGAAGCTTTCTTT. Residues: CASSFTRLNTEAFF.

The chain's CDR3 is CSIGRTGELFF. DNA of the CDR3: TGCAGCATTGGTCGGACCGGGGAGCTGTTTTTT. V and J are TRBV29-1 and TRBJ2-2; D call uncertain. The CDR3 contains 11 residues. Trimming removed 8 bases at V and 5 bases at J, with 9 bases between. Germline V gives CDR1 SQVTM, CDR2 ANQGSEA.

The gene calls are TRBV18 and TRBJ1-2; 8 bases agree with TRBD1. With V trimmed by 6 bases and J by 3 bases, 12 bases remained unmatched. The CDR3 length is 16 residues. Germline CDR1 and CDR2: KGHSH and LQKENI. CDR3 nucleotides: TGTGCCAGCTCTCCGCTACAACAGGGGGGCGACTATGGCTACACCTTC. This gives the protein CASSPLQQGGDYGYTF.

A few counts support this clonotype. V usage is TRBV20-1 and J usage is TRBJ2-7, with TRBD1 identical over 7 bases. CDR1 is DFQATT, CDR2 SNEGSKA, per germline (reference sequence). With V trimmed by 1 base and J by 3 bases, 6 bases remained unmatched. The CDR3 contains 14 residues. Here the CDR3 DNA reads TGCAGTGCTAGAGCACAGGGGAGTATCTACGAGCAGTACTTC. Translated, it gives CSARAQGSIYEQYF.

This chain joins TRBV12-3 or TRBV12-4 and TRBJ1-6, with D uncertain. V dropped 3 bases and J dropped 7 bases, with 7 bases sitting between them. The CDR3 is 13 residues long. The CDR3 bases are TGTGCCAGCAGTTTCGACGGGAATTCACCCCTCCACTTT. Amino acid sequence: CASSFDGNSPLHF.

This clonotype occurred a few times. V is TRBV6-1 and J is TRBJ1-1; TRBD1 might be the D (6 bases). Per germline, CDR1 MNHNS and CDR2 SASEGT. This CDR3 is 14 amino acids long. The V end was cut by 6 bases, the J end by 1 base, with 12 bases between. The CDR3 loop reads CASRRGQENTEAFF. The CDR3 coding sequence is TGTGCCAGCAGGCGGGGGCAGGAGAACACTGAAGCTTTCTTT.

The chain recombines TRBV6-5 with TRBJ2-3; possibly TRBD2 for D (6 bases). Germline V CDR1 and CDR2: MNHEY, SVGAGI. Trimming took off 4 bases at V and 4 bases at J, with 18 bases between the two ends. This CDR3 contains 16 residues. CDR3 coding DNA: TGTGCCAGCAGTTTGGGTAGCGGCTCTACCGCAGATACGCAGTATTTT. Protein sequence: CASSLGSGSTADTQYF.

This clonotype was counted a few times. This chain links TRBV7-9 with TRBJ2-4; TRBD2 is a possible D gene (6 bases). V lost 0 bases and J 7 bases, leaving 13 bases between the germline ends. The CDR3 loop spans 15 amino acids. Germline CDR1 reads SEHNR; CDR2 reads FQNEAQ (reference sequence). Here the CDR3 DNA reads TGTGCCAGCAGCTTAGCGTCAGGTGGAGGGAACATTCAGTACTTC. As protein: CASSLASGGGNIQYF. The full variable domain, in which reference TRBV7-9 and TRBJ2-4 provide the parts outside the CDR3, is DTGVSQNPRHKITKRGQNVTFRCDPISEHNRLYWYRQTLGQGPEFLTYFQNEAQLEKSRLLSDRFSAERPKGSFSTLEIQRTEQGDSAMYLCASSLASGGGNIQYFGAGTRLSVL.

The gene calls are TRBV7-2 and TRBJ2-7; D remains ambiguous. CDR1 and CDR2 from the germline V gene are SGHTA and FQGNSA. This CDR3 comprises 15 residues. V was shortened by 3 bases and J by 0 bases, with 12 bases between the two germline ends. The DNA for the CDR3 is TGTGCCAGCAGCTTCCGAACAGTACCCTCCTACGAGCAGTACTTC. This translates into CASSFRTVPSYEQYF.

The V gene is TRBV9, the J gene TRBJ2-5; 9 positions agree with TRBD2. The germline gives CDR1 SGDLS, CDR2 YYNGEE. This CDR3 is 15 amino acids long. V lost 0 bases, J lost 5 bases, and 5 bases stayed unmatched. The CDR3 nucleotides are TGTGCCAGCAGCGTAGTGGGTAGCGGGGGTGAGACCCAGTACTTC. It translates to CASSVVGSGGETQYF.

The DNA of the CDR3 is TGTGCCAGCAGCCCCGAAGCTTTCTTT. Translating gives CASSPEAFF. J is TRBJ1-1 and V is TRBV7-3, with no clear D. Between the trimmed V and J ends, which lost 5 bases and 8 bases, there was a span of 3 bases. The CDR3 totals 9 residues. CDR1 SGHTA and CDR2 FQGTGA come from the germline V gene.

This clonotype was seen more than once but under ten times. Written as DNA, the CDR3 is TGTGCCATCCGGCTAGCGGTTTACAATGAGCAGTTCTTC. This encodes CAIRLAVYNEQFF. The chain is built from TRBV10-3 and TRBJ2-1; 7 positions agree with TRBD2. The length of the CDR3 is 13 residues. The V and J ends lost 8 bases and 4 bases, in that order; junction bases with no gene match: 5. Germline V lookup: CDR1 ENHRY, CDR2 SYGVKD.

CDR3 sequence (DNA): TGTGCCAGCAGCTTAGGAACCGGGACAGGTGTTAATCAGCCCCAGCATTTT. Translating gives CASSLGTGTGVNQPQHF. The rearrangement uses TRBV7-2 and TRBJ1-5; 8 positions agree with TRBD1. Germline V gives CDR1 SGHTA, CDR2 FQGNSA. The CDR3 length is 17 residues. The V and J ends lost 1 base and 4 bases, in that order; junction bases with no gene match: 9.